What follows are 7 T cell receptor beta chains derived from one specimen sequenced in a study of T cells in localized non-small cell lung cancer. Clones were sequenced by immunoSEQ multiplex PCR, and TCRdb holds only the in-frame ones, with some missing. The sample lists about 4,500 clones; 90% to 95% were seen once. The material was peripheral blood, obtained before any cancer treatment. The source of these receptors is a woman aged 35-75 years with stage I lung adenocarcinoma.

This clone occurred once. The V call is TRBV28, the J call TRBJ2-7; D possibly corresponds to TRBD2 (5 bases). V was pared by 2 bases and J by 5 bases, with 7 bases between. The CDR3 has 12 amino acids. Germline V lookup: CDR1 MDHEN, CDR2 SYDVKM. The CDR3: CASSLRGNEQYF. DNA of the CDR3: TGTGCCAGCAGTTTACGGGGAAACGAGCAGTACTTC.

This clone was found once. The V and J genes are TRBV11-3 and TRBJ2-2; D gene ambiguous. The germline CDR1 and CDR2 sequences are SGHNT and YENEEA. The CDR3 is 13 amino acids. The V end lost 1 base, the J end lost 4 bases, and 4 bases lay between the germline ends. This CDR3 reads CASSLAGTGELFF. The CDR3 nucleotides read TGTGCCAGCAGCTTAGCCGGCACCGGGGAGCTGTTTTTT.

The rearrangement uses TRBV18 and TRBJ1-3; D is ambiguous. The length of the CDR3 is 15 residues. The V gene lost 0 bases and the J gene lost 1 base, with 7 bases spanning the gap. The germline V gene has CDR1 KGHSH and CDR2 LQKENI. The CDR3 DNA is TGTGCCAGCTCACCACCAGGCAGATCTGGAAACACCATATATTTT. Translation gives CASSPPGRSGNTIYF.

J is TRBJ1-5 and V is TRBV19; unclear D gene. V was pared by 7 bases and J by 3 bases, with 16 bases between. Germline-derived CDR1 and CDR2 are LNHDA and SQIVND (reference sequence). The CDR3 spans 15 residues. CDR3 loop: CASMPDQATNQPQHF. The CDR3 nucleotides are TGTGCCAGTATGCCCGACCAGGCAACCAATCAGCCCCAGCATTTT.

The V gene is TRBV7-9, the J gene TRBJ2-1; D may correspond to TRBD1 or TRBD2 (5 bases each). This CDR3 region has 16 residues. Germline V gene sequence: CDR1 SEHNR, CDR2 FQNEAQ (reference sequence). The V and J ends lost 4 bases and 6 bases respectively, with 19 bases between them. DNA of the CDR3: TGTGCCAGCAGCTACCCGAGGGACGGAGAATCCAATGAGCAGTTCTTC. Translating gives CASSYPRDGESNEQFF. Complete variable domain (other parts from reference TRBV7-9 and TRBJ2-1): DTGVSQNPRHKITKRGQNVTFRCDPISEHNRLYWYRQTLGQGPEFLTYFQNEAQLEKSRLLSDRFSAERPKGSFSTLEIQRTEQGDSAMYLCASSYPRDGESNEQFFGPGTRLTVL.

This chain uses TRBV5-1 with TRBJ2-5; no clear D. The germline V gene has CDR1 SGHRS and CDR2 YFSETQ. Trimming cost V 0 bases and J 5 bases, with 11 bases left between them. There are 14 residues in the CDR3. CDR3 in amino acids: CASSLDWGPETQYF. The CDR3 nucleotides read TGCGCCAGCAGCTTGGATTGGGGTCCGGAGACCCAGTACTTC.

The V and J genes are TRBV10-3 and TRBJ2-7; no definite D call. The CDR3 consists of 13 residues. The germline gives CDR1 ENHRY, CDR2 SYGVKD. The V end was cut by 8 bases, the J end by 4 bases, with 15 bases between. The CDR3 loop is CAIETEDLYEQYF. The CDR3 nucleotides are TGTGCCATCGAGACGGAAGATTTATACGAGCAGTACTTC.